Each of the 25 T cell receptor beta chains below was sequenced from the same sample in a study of blood T cell repertoires in COVID-19. Method: immunoSEQ multiplex PCR; TCRdb's copy keeps in-frame clones and lacks some. The table has about 350,000 clones, around nine tenths seen once; the top ten hold 6% to 8%. The sequenced sample was peripheral blood. The receptors shown here come from a woman aged 70-85 years with COVID-19, enrolled during active disease.

The chain uses TRBV2 and TRBJ2-1, with D perhaps matching TRBD2 (6 bases). V shed 7 bases and J shed 6 bases, with 13 bases lying between them. This CDR3 spans 13 amino acids. Germline V gene sequence: CDR1 SNHLY, CDR2 FYNNEI. The chain's CDR3 is CASIQLAFNEQFF. CDR3 nucleotide sequence: TGTGCCAGCATACAACTAGCTTTCAATGAGCAGTTCTTC.

This clone was seen more than once but under ten times. The J gene is TRBJ2-5, the V gene TRBV2; 7 bases map to TRBD2. V shed 5 bases, J shed 4 bases, and the junction held 7 bases outside the gene matches. This CDR3 spans 14 amino acids. Germline V gene lookup returns CDR1 SNHLY and CDR2 FYNNEI. The CDR3 spells CASSRTSRRETQYF. Written as DNA, the CDR3 is TGTGCCAGCAGTAGGACTAGTCGGAGAGAGACCCAGTACTTC.

This sequence joins TRBV2 and TRBJ1-2; TRBD1 aligns across 8 bases. Per germline, CDR1 SNHLY and CDR2 FYNNEI. The CDR3 totals 14 residues. With V trimmed by 4 bases and J by 4 bases, 5 bases remained unmatched. CDR3 coding DNA: TGTGCCAGCAGTGCAGGGGGCGAGGGCTATGGCTACACCTTC. Translation gives CASSAGGEGYGYTF.

The chain combines TRBV24-1 with TRBJ1-1; no reliable D call. Germline CDR1 is KGHDR and CDR2 is SFDVKD. V was pared by 2 bases and J by 0 bases, with 15 bases between. The CDR3 sequence is 17 residues long. The CDR3 nucleotides read TGTGCCACCAGTGATTGGCCCTTTGCGGAGATGAACACTGAAGCTTTCTTT. Protein product: CATSDWPFAEMNTEAFF.

CDR3 sequence (DNA): TGCAGCGTCGGTTCCTTGTTGAACACTGAAGCTTTCTTT. Translation: CSVGSLLNTEAFF. The J gene is TRBJ1-1, the V gene TRBV29-1; D remains unclear. There are 13 residues in the CDR3. Trimming took off 6 bases at V and 0 bases at J, with 11 bases between the two ends. Germline CDR1 reads SQVTM; CDR2 reads ANQGSEA.

The gene calls are TRBV5-1 and TRBJ1-1; D not resolved. Between the trimmed V and J ends, which lost 0 bases and 1 base, there was a span of 7 bases. CDR1 and CDR2 (germline): SGHRS, YFSETQ. This CDR3 spans 14 amino acids. CDR3 DNA sequence: TGCGCCAGCAGCTTGGCGACTGAGAACACTGAAGCTTTCTTT. This translates into CASSLATENTEAFF. The complete variable domain, with remaining parts taken from reference TRBV5-1 and TRBJ1-1, reads KAGVTQTPRYLIKTRGQQVTLSCSPISGHRSVSWYQQTPGQGLQFLFEYFSETQRNKGNFPGRFSGRQFSNSRSEMNVSTLELGDSALYLCASSLATENTEAFFGQGTRLTVV.

The chain employs TRBV10-1 and TRBJ1-1; tentatively, D is TRBD1 (5 bases). Germline values: CDR1 WNHNN, CDR2 SYGVQD (reference sequence). The CDR3 runs to 13 residues. Trimming shortened V by 0 bases and J by 3 bases, and 5 bases separated the two germline ends. CDR3 nucleotides: TGCGCCAGCAGTGAGTCAGGGGACACTGAAGCTTTCTTT. Protein product: CASSESGDTEAFF.

This clone was recorded once. The chain combines TRBV18 with TRBJ1-1; 10 bases map to TRBD1. Looked up from germline, CDR1 is KGHSH and CDR2 is LQKENI. The CDR3 sequence is 16 residues long. After removal of 1 base from V and 6 bases from J, the junction contained 8 bases not matched to a gene. The CDR3: CASSPRSGTGEAEAFF. The CDR3 DNA reads TGTGCCAGCTCACCACGCAGCGGGACAGGGGAAGCTGAAGCTTTCTTT.

The J gene is TRBJ1-3, the V gene TRBV28; perhaps TRBD1 as D (5 bases). Trimming pared 3 bases from V and 5 bases from J, leaving 11 bases between. The CDR3 spans 14 residues. Germline V gives CDR1 MDHEN, CDR2 SYDVKM. CDR3 bases: TGTGCCAGCAGTTTTCAGGGAACTAGAAACACCATATATTTT. Protein sequence: CASSFQGTRNTIYF.

The V call is TRBV6-1, the J call TRBJ1-2; 11 bases fit TRBD1. CDR3 length equals 15 residues. Germline-derived CDR1 and CDR2 are MNHNS and SASEGT. Trimming took 0 bases from V and 4 from J; bases not matched to a gene: 1. The CDR3 bases are TGTGCCAGCAGTGAAGCGGGACAGGGGGTCTATGGCTACACCTTC. Its translation is CASSEAGQGVYGYTF.

The chain couples TRBV12-5 to TRBJ1-1; TRBD1 is a possible D gene (6 bases). CDR3 size: 13 residues. Germline V gene data show CDR1 as LGHNT and CDR2 as FRNRAP. With 10 bases removed from V and 5 bases from J, the gap between germline ends came to 17 bases. CDR3 loop: CANENQGQTEAFF. DNA for the CDR3: TGTGCTAACGAAAATCAGGGGCAAACTGAAGCTTTCTTT. Full variable domain (missing parts from reference TRBV12-5 and TRBJ1-1): DARVTQTPRHKVTEMGQEVTMRCQPILGHNTVFWYRQTMMQGLELLAYFRNRAPLDDSGMPKDRFSAEMPDATLATLKIQPSEPRDSAVYFCANENQGQTEAFFGQGTRLTVV.

The chain joins TRBV7-2 to TRBJ2-7; 7 bases line up with TRBD2. The CDR3 consists of 15 residues. Losses at the gene ends were 4 bases for V and 5 bases for J; bases not matched to a gene: 11. CDR1 is SGHTA and CDR2 is FQGNSA in the germline V gene. CDR3 protein: CASSSPGRGVDEQYF. DNA for the CDR3: TGTGCCAGCAGCTCACCGGGACGGGGGGTCGACGAGCAGTACTTC.

This clone was seen a single time. The chain uses TRBV9 and TRBJ1-3; the D gene is possibly TRBD1 (5 bases). V lost 4 bases to trimming and J lost 0 bases, with 11 bases between them. The CDR3 is made up of 15 amino acids. The germline V gene has CDR1 SGDLS and CDR2 YYNGEE. DNA for the CDR3: TGTGCCAGCAGCCTCGACAGTGACTCTGGAAACACCATATATTTT. Its translation is CASSLDSDSGNTIYF.

The chain carries TRBV28 and TRBJ2-6; maybe TRBD2 (6 bases). Germline-derived CDR1 and CDR2 are MDHEN and SYDVKM. With 4 bases removed from V and 4 bases from J, the gap between germline ends came to 14 bases. The CDR3 has 16 amino acids. The CDR3 reads CASSSPGGSGANVLTF. In nucleotides, the CDR3 is TGTGCCAGCAGTTCCCCCGGGGGTAGCGGGGCCAACGTCCTGACTTTC.

J is TRBJ2-1 and V is TRBV9; 15 bases agree with TRBD2. The germline gives CDR1 SGDLS, CDR2 YYNGEE. The V segment lost 4 bases and the J segment 0 bases; nucleotides outside the gene matches: 5. CDR3 length: 18 residues. The CDR3 region is CASSLGLAGGSSYNEQFF. CDR3 DNA sequence: TGTGCCAGCAGCCTCGGACTAGCGGGGGGGAGCTCCTACAATGAGCAGTTCTTC.

The chain's CDR3 is CASRGGGNEQFF. The DNA for the CDR3 is TGTGCCAGCCGCGGGGGCGGCAATGAGCAGTTCTTC. The V call is TRBV6-5, the J call TRBJ2-1; TRBD2 is a possible D gene (7 bases). The CDR3 is made up of 12 amino acids. The germline CDR1 and CDR2 sequences are MNHEY and SVGAGI. V was shortened by 8 bases and J by 6 bases, with 11 bases between the two germline ends.

The V and J genes are TRBV7-9 and TRBJ2-1; 7 bases map to TRBD1. The CDR3 consists of 13 residues. Per the germline V gene, CDR1 is SEHNR and CDR2 is FQNEAQ (reference sequence). V shed 6 bases and J 5 bases; nucleotides not matched to a gene: 4. CDR3 coding DNA: TGTGCCAGCAGGAGGGACAGTAACAATGAGCAGTTCTTC. Its protein product is CASRRDSNNEQFF.

The rearrangement links TRBV2 to TRBJ2-1; 8 bases line up with TRBD2. The ends lost 1 base at V and 8 bases at J; junction bases unmatched: 10. Germline V gene lookup returns CDR1 SNHLY and CDR2 FYNNEI. CDR3 size: 16 residues. The CDR3 sequence: CASSEGGSGVKDEQFF. CDR3 bases: TGTGCCAGCAGTGAAGGAGGTAGCGGGGTCAAAGATGAGCAGTTCTTC.

The chain couples TRBV10-1 to TRBJ2-7; 9 bases match TRBD2. Germline-derived CDR1 and CDR2 are WNHNN and SYGVQD (reference sequence). This CDR3 has 17 amino acids. The ends lost 2 bases at V and 2 bases at J; junction bases unmatched: 10. The chain's CDR3 is CASSESRVASGTYEQYF. The CDR3 DNA is TGCGCCAGCAGTGAGAGTCGCGTGGCTAGCGGGACCTACGAGCAGTACTTC.

The genes are TRBV15 and TRBJ2-3, with D perhaps TRBD2 (5 bases). Germline assignment: CDR1 LNHNV and CDR2 YYDKDF (reference sequence). The CDR3 spans 12 residues. V gave up 5 bases and J gave up 7 bases, with 10 bases separating them. The CDR3 loop is CATSPGSYTQYF. CDR3 sequence (DNA): TGTGCCACCAGCCCGGGGAGCTATACGCAGTATTTT.

This clone has only one observation. The chain couples TRBV6-4 to TRBJ2-5; a possible D gene is TRBD1 (6 bases). Germline CDR1 reads MRHNA; CDR2 reads SNTAGT. V was pared by 6 bases and J by 2 bases, with 16 bases between. The CDR3 spans 15 residues. The DNA for the CDR3 is TGTGCCAGCAGGCCCCCCGAGGACAGTCAAGAGACCCAGTACTTC. It is translated as CASRPPEDSQETQYF.

The chain has TRBV4-2 and TRBJ1-1; 8 nucleotides line up with TRBD1. J lost 10 bases, V lost 3 bases, and 13 bases had no gene match. The CDR3 contains 15 residues. Germline V gene data show CDR1 as LGHNA and CDR2 as YNFKEQ. Written as DNA, the CDR3 is TGTGCCAGCAGCCACGGGTCCCTCGGACAGGGTGGAGCTTTCTTT. Translated, it gives CASSHGSLGQGGAFF.

The V call is TRBV5-1, the J call TRBJ1-1, with D possibly matching TRBD1 (5 bases). Per germline, CDR1 SGHRS and CDR2 YFSETQ. The CDR3 totals 12 residues. V lost 1 base, J lost 8 bases, and 9 bases lay in between. The CDR3 DNA sequence: TGCGCCAGCAGCTTGACGGCAGGGGAAGCTTTCTTT. It is translated as CASSLTAGEAFF.

The count of this clone is one. CDR3 in amino acids: CASGLSWGGGEQFF. For the CDR3, the DNA is TGTGCTAGTGGTTTGTCTTGGGGGGGCGGTGAGCAGTTCTTC. V usage is TRBV12-5 and J usage is TRBJ2-1; tentatively, D is TRBD2 (7 bases). This CDR3 has 14 amino acids. Germline CDR1 and CDR2: LGHNT and FRNRAP. The V end was cut by 2 bases, the J end by 9 bases, with 14 bases between.

The V call is TRBV5-6, the J call TRBJ2-7; tentatively, D is TRBD1 (6 bases). Germline V gene sequence: CDR1 SGHDT, CDR2 YYEEEE. Trimming removed 1 base from V and 3 bases from J, with 14 bases in between. CDR3 size: 15 residues. CDR3 nucleotides: TGTGCCAGCAGCTTGACGAGGGGACAATACTACGAGCAGTACTTC. This encodes CASSLTRGQYYEQYF.